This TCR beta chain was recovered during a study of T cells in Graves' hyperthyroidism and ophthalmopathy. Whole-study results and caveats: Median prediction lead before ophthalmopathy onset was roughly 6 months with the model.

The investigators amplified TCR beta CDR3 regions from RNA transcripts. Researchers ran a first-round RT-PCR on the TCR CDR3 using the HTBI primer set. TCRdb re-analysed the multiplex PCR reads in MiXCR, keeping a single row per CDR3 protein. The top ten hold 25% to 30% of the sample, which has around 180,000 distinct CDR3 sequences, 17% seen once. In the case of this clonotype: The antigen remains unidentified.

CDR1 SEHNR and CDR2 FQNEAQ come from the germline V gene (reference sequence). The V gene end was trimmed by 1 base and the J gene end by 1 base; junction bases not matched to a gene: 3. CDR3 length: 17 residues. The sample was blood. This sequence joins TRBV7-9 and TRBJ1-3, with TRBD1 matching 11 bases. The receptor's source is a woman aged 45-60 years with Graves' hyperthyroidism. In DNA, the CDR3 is TGTGCCAGCAGCTTAGTGGGACAGGGGGAATCTGGAAACACCATATATTTT. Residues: CASSLVGQGESGNTIYF.